This T cell receptor (beta chain) was recovered during a study of blood T cells in healthy people across ages. The study's findings and limits: Among long-lived donors, naive CD4+ cells were more numerous and diversity higher than in aged donors.

A J-beta primer mix and a sample-barcoded 5' primer were used in a second PCR of about 7 to 12 cycles. Each cDNA was tagged by a template-switch adaptor containing 12 random nucleotides. Per-sample output comprised a minimum of 2.5 million paired-end reads containing CDR3. TCRdb passed the 5' RACE reads through MiXCR, listing each CDR3 protein once. The repertoire has roughly 1,800,000 distinct CDR3 sequences, just under 50% of them found once; the top ten carry about 2.1%. Concerning this clonotype itself: Its target is not known.

From germline, CDR1 is LNHNV and CDR2 YYDKDF (reference sequence). The CDR3 loop spans 14 amino acids. The gene calls are TRBV15 and TRBJ2-7; tentatively, D is TRBD1 (5 bases). The DNA end is a closer match to TRBJ2-5, so the J assignment may be wrong. Sequencing used blood. This receptor was taken from a woman aged 35 to 49 in good health. The CDR3 bases are TGTGCCACCAGCAGAGACAGGGTCCCAGAGACCCAGTACTTC. Amino acid sequence: CATSRDRVPETQYF.